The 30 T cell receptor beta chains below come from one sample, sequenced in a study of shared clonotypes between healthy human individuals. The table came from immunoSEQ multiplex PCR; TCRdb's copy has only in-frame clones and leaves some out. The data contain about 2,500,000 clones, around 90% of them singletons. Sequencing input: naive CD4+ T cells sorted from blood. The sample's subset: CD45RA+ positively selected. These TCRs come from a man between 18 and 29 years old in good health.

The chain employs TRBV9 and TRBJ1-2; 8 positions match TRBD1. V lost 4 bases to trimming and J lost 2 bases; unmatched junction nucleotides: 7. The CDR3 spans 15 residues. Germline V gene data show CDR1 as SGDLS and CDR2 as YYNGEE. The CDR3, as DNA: TGTGCCAGCAGCCCTAGACAGGGGAACAACTATGGCTACACCTTC. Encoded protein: CASSPRQGNNYGYTF.

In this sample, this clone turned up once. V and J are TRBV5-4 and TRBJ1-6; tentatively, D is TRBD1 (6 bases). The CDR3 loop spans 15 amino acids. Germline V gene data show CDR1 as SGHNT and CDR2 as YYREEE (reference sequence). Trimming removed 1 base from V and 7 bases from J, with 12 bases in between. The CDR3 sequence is CASSLSRQGNSPLHF. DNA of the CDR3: TGTGCCAGCAGCTTGAGTAGGCAGGGGAATTCACCCCTCCACTTT.

The DNA for the CDR3 is TGCAGTGTTAAGAACAATCAGCCCCAGCATTTT. Encoded protein: CSVKNNQPQHF. The chain has TRBV20-1 and TRBJ1-5; D uncertain. The germline V gene has CDR1 DFQATT and CDR2 SNEGSKA (reference sequence). The V end was cut by 7 bases, the J end by 3 bases, with 7 bases between. The CDR3 contains 11 residues.

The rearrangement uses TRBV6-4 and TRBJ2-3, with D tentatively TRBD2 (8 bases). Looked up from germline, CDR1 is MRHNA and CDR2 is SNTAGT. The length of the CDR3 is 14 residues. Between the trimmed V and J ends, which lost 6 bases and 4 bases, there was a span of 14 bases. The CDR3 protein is CASSPGGGPDTQYF. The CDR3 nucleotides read TGTGCCAGCAGCCCGGGAGGGGGCCCAGATACGCAGTATTTT.

CDR3 sequence (DNA): TGTGCCAGCAGTGAGGGAAGATCACCCCTCCACTTT. It yields the protein CASSEGRSPLHF. The gene calls are TRBV6-1 and TRBJ1-6; D unresolved. Germline CDR1 reads MNHNS; CDR2 reads SASEGT. The CDR3 spans 12 residues. Trimming took 3 bases from V and 10 from J, leaving 7 bases between them.

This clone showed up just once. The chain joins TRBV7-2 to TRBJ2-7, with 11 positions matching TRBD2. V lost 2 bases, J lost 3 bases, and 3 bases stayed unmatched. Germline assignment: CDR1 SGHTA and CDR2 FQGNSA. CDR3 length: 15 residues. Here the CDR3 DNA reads TGTGCCAGCAGCTTAAGACTAGCGGGGAACTACGAGCAGTACTTC. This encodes CASSLRLAGNYEQYF.

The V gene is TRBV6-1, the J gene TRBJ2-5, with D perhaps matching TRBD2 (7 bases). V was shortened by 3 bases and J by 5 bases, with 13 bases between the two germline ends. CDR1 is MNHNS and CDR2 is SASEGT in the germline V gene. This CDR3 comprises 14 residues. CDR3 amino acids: CASSDWGGRETQYF. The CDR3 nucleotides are TGTGCCAGCAGTGACTGGGGGGGCAGGGAGACCCAGTACTTC.

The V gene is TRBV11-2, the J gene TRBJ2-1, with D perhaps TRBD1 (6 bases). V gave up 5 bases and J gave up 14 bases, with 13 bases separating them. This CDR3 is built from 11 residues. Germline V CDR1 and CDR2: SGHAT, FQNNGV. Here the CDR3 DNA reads TGTGCCAGCAGCCTGCAGGGGCAAGAGTTCTTC. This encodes CASSLQGQEFF.

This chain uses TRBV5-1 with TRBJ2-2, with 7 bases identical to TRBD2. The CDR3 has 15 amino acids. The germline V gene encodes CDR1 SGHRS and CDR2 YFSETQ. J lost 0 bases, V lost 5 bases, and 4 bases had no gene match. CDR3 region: CASSTGGSNTGELFF. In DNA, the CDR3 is TGCGCCAGCAGTACGGGAGGCTCGAACACCGGGGAGCTGTTTTTT.

CDR3 sequence: CASSPGQGQGQPQHF. CDR3 bases: TGTGCCAGCAGCCCGGGACAGGGGCAGGGGCAGCCCCAGCATTTT. The rearrangement joins TRBV4-2 to TRBJ1-5; 10 nucleotides agree with TRBD1. This CDR3 is 15 amino acids long. V lost 4 bases and J lost 7; bases outside the gene matches: 7. Germline CDR1 reads LGHNA; CDR2 reads YNFKEQ.

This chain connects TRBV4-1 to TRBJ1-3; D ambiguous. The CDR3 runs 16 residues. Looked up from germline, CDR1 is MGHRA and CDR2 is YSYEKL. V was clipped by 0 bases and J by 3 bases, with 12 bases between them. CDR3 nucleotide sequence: TGCGCCAGCAGCCAAGATGATTACAGACTTGGAAACACCATATATTTT. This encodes CASSQDDYRLGNTIYF.

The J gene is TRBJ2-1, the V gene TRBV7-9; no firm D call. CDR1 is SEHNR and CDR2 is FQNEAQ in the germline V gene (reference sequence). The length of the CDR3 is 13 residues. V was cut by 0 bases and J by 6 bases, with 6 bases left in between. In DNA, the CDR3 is TGTGCCAGCAGCTTAGCGGAGTCCAATGAGCAGTTCTTC. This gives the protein CASSLAESNEQFF.

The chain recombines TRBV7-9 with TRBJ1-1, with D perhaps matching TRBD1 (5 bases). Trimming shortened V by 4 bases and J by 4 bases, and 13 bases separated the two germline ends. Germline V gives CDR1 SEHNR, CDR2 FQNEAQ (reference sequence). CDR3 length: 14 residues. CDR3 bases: TGTGCCAGCAGCTCCCTTGGGGGGTCCACTGAAGCTTTCTTT. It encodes CASSSLGGSTEAFF.

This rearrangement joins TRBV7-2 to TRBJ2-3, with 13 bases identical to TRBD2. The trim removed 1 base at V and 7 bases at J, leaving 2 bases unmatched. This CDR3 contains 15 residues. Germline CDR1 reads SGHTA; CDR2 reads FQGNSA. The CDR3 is CASSLGTSGRYTQYF. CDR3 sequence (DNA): TGTGCCAGCAGCTTAGGGACTAGCGGGAGATATACGCAGTATTTT.

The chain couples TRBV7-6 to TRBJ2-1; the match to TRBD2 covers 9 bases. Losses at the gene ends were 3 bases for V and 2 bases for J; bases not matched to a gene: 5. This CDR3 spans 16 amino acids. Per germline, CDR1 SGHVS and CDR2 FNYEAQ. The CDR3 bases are TGTGCCAGCAGCTTGGCGGGAGGGCCCCCCTACAATGAGCAGTTCTTC. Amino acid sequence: CASSLAGGPPYNEQFF.

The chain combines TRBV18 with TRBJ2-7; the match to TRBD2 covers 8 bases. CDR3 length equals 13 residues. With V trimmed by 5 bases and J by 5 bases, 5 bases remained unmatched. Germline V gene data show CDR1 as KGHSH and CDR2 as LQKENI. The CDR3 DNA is TGTGCCAGCTCAGAGCGGGGGCCCAACGAGCAGTACTTC. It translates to CASSERGPNEQYF.

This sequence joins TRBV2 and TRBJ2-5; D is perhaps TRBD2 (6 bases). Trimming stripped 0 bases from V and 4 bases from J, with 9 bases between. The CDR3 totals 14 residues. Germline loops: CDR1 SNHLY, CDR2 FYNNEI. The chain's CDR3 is CASSEAGGVETQYF. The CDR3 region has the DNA TGTGCCAGCAGTGAAGCTGGCGGGGTAGAGACCCAGTACTTC.

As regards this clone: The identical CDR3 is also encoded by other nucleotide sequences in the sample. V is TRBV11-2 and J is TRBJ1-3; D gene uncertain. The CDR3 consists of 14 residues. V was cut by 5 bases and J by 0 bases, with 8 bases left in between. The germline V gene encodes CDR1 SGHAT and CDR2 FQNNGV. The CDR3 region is CASSRTDSGNTIYF. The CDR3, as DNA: TGTGCCAGCAGCCGGACCGACTCTGGAAACACCATATATTTT.

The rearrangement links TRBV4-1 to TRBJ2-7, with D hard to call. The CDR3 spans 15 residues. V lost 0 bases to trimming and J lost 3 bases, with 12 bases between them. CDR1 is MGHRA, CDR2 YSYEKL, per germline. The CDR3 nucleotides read TGCGCCAGCAGCCAAGATGTATCTAAATTCTACGAGCAGTACTTC. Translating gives CASSQDVSKFYEQYF.

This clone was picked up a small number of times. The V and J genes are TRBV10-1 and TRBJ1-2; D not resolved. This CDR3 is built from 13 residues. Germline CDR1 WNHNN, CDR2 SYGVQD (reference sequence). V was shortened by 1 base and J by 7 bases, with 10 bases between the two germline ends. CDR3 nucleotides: TGCGCCAGCAGTGAGTACGTAGCTGGTGGCTACACCTTC. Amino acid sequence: CASSEYVAGGYTF.

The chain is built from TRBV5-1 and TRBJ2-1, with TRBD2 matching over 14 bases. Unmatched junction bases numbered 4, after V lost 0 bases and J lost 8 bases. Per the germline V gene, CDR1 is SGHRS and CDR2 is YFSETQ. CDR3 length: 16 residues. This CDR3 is CASSLVTSGGADEQFF. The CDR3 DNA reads TGCGCCAGCAGCTTGGTGACTAGCGGGGGGGCAGATGAGCAGTTCTTC. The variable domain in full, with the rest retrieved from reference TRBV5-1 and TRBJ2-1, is KAGVTQTPRYLIKTRGQQVTLSCSPISGHRSVSWYQQTPGQGLQFLFEYFSETQRNKGNFPGRFSGRQFSNSRSEMNVSTLELGDSALYLCASSLVTSGGADEQFFGPGTRLTVL.

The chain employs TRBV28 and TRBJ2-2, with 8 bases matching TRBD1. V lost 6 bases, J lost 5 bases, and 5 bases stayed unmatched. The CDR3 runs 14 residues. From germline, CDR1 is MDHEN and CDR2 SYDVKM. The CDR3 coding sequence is TGTGCCAGCAGGCGAACAGGGGGTACCGGGGAGCTGTTTTTT. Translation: CASRRTGGTGELFF.

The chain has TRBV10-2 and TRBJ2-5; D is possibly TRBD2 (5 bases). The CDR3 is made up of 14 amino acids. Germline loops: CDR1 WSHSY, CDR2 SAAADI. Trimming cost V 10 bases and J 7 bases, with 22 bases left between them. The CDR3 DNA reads TGCGCCACCGAAAGGGCGGGCGGTGTTGGGACCCAGTACTTC. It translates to CATERAGGVGTQYF.

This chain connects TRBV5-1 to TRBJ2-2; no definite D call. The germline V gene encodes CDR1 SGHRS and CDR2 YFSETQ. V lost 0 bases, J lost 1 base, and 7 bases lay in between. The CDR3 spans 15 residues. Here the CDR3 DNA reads TGCGCCAGCAGCTTGGTTTCCAGGAACACCGGGGAGCTGTTTTTT. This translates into CASSLVSRNTGELFF.

The CDR3 DNA follows: TGTGCCAGCAGTTTTAGGACAGGGTTCCTTGAAGCTTTCTTT. Translated, it gives CASSFRTGFLEAFF. This rearrangement joins TRBV28 to TRBJ1-1; TRBD1 agrees at 8 bases. The CDR3 sequence is 14 residues long. V shed 3 bases, J shed 7 bases, and the junction held 7 bases outside the gene matches. Germline lookup yields CDR1 MDHEN and CDR2 SYDVKM. The full variable domain, its missing parts supplied by reference TRBV28 and TRBJ1-1, is DVKVTQSSRYLVKRTGEKVFLECVQDMDHENMFWYRQDPGLGLRLIYFSYDVKMKEKGDIPEGYSVSREKKERFSLILESASTNQTSMYLCASSFRTGFLEAFFGQGTRLTVV.

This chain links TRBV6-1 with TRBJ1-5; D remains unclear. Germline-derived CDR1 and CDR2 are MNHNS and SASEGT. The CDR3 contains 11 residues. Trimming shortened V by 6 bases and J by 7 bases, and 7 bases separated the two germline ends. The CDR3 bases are TGTGCCAGCAGCTTTGGGCAGCCCCAGCATTTT. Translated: CASSFGQPQHF.

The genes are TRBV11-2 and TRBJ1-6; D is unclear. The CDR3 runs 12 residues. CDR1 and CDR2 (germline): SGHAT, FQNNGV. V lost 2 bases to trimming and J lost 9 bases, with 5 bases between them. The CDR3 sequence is CASSLSGSPLHF. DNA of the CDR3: TGTGCCAGCAGCTTATCGGGTTCACCCCTCCACTTT.

DNA of the CDR3: TGTGCCAGCATACTGGGGACTAGCGGCTACAATGAGCAGTTCTTC. The encoded protein is CASILGTSGYNEQFF. The chain couples TRBV6-6 to TRBJ2-1; TRBD2 matches at 11 bases. The CDR3 runs 15 residues. The junction had 5 bases not matched to a gene; V was cut back by 7 bases and J by 3 bases. Per the germline V gene, CDR1 is MNHNY and CDR2 is SVGAGI (reference sequence).

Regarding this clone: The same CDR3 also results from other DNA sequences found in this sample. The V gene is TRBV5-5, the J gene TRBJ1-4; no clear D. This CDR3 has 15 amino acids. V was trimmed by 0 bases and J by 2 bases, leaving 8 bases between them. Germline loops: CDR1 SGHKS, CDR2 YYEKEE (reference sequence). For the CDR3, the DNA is TGTGCCAGCAGCTTGGGACGGACTACTAATGAAAAACTGTTTTTT. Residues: CASSLGRTTNEKLFF. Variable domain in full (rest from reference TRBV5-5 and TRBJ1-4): DAGVTQSPTHLIKTRGQQVTLRCSPISGHKSVSWYQQVLGQGPQFIFQYYEKEERGRGNFPDRFSARQFPNYSSELNVNALLLGDSALYLCASSLGRTTNEKLFFGSGTQLSVL.

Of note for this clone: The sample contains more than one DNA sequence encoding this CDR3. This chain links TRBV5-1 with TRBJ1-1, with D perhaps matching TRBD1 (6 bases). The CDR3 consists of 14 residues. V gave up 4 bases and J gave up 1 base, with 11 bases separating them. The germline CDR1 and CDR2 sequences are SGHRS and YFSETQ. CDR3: CASSPTTGNTEAFF. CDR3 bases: TGCGCCAGCAGCCCTACGACAGGGAACACTGAAGCTTTCTTT. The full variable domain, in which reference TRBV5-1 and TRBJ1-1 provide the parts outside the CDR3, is KAGVTQTPRYLIKTRGQQVTLSCSPISGHRSVSWYQQTPGQGLQFLFEYFSETQRNKGNFPGRFSGRQFSNSRSEMNVSTLELGDSALYLCASSPTTGNTEAFFGQGTRLTVV.